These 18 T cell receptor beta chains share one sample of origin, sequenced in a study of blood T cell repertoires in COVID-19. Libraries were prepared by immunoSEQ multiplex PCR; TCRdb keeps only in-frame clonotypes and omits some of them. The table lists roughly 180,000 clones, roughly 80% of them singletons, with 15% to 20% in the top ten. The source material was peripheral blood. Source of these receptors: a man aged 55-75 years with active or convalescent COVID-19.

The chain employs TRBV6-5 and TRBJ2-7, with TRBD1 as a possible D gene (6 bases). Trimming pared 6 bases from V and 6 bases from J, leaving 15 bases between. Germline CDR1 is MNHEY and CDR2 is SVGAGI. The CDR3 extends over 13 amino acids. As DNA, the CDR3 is TGTGCCAGCAGGTGGGACAAGGGGAGCGAGCAGTACTTC. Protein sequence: CASRWDKGSEQYF.

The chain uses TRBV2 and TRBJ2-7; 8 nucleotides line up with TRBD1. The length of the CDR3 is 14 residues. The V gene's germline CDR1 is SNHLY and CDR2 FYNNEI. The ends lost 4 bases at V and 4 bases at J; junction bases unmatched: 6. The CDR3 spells CASSGPGGRYEQYF. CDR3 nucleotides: TGTGCCAGCAGTGGACCAGGGGGCAGGTACGAGCAGTACTTC.

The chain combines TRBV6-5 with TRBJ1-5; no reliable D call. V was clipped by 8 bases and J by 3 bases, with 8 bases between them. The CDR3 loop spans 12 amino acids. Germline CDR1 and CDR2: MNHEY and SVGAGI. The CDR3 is CASGRTNQPQHF. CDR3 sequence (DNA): TGTGCCAGCGGGAGGACCAATCAGCCCCAGCATTTT.

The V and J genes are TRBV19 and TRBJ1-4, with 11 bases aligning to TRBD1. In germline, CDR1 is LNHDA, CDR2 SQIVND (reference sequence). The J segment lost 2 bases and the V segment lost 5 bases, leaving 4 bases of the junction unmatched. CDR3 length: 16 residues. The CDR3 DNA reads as TGTGCCAGTAGTCGGACAGGGGGCTTCACTAATGAAAAACTGTTTTTT. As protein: CASSRTGGFTNEKLFF.

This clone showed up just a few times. The CDR3 DNA sequence: TGTGCCAGTAGTGTGGGACAGAATTCACCCCTCCACTTT. Translating it yields CASSVGQNSPLHF. The chain has TRBV19 and TRBJ1-6; 7 bases are shared with TRBD1. Germline assignment: CDR1 LNHDA and CDR2 SQIVND (reference sequence). The CDR3 is made up of 13 amino acids. The junction had 2 bases not matched to a gene; V was cut back by 5 bases and J by 7 bases.

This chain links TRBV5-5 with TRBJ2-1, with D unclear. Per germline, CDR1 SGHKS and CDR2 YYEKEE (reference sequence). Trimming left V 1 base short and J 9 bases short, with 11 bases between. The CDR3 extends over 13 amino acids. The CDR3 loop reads CASSLSRFSEQFF. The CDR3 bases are TGTGCCAGCAGCTTGTCTAGGTTCAGTGAGCAGTTCTTC.

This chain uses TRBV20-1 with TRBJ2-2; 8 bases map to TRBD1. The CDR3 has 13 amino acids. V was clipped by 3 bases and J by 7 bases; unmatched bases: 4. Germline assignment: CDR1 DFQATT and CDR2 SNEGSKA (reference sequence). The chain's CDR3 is CSASETGDGELFF. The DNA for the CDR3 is TGCAGTGCTAGTGAGACAGGGGACGGGGAGCTGTTTTTT.

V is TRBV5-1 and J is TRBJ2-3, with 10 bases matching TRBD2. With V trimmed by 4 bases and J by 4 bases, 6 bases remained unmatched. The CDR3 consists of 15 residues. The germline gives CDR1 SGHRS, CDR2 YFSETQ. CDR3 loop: CASSPSGRASDTQYF. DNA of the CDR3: TGCGCCAGCAGCCCCAGCGGGAGGGCCTCAGATACGCAGTATTTT.

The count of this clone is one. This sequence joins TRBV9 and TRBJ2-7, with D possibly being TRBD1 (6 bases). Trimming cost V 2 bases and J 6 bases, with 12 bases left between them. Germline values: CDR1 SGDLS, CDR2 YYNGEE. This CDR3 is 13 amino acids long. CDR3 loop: CASSVEQGGEQYF. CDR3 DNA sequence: TGTGCCAGCAGCGTCGAACAGGGCGGCGAGCAGTACTTC.

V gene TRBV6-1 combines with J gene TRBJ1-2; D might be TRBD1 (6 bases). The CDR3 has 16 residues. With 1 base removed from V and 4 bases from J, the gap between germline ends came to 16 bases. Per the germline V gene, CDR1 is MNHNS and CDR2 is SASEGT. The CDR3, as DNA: TGTGCCAGCAGTGAAGAGCCGGCAGGACAGATCTATGGCTACACCTTC. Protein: CASSEEPAGQIYGYTF.

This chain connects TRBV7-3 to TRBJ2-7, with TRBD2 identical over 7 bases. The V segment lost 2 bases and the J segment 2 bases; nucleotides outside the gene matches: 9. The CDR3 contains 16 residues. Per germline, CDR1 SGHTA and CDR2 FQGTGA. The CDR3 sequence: CASSLGASGGTYEQYF. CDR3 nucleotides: TGTGCCAGCAGCTTAGGGGCTAGCGGAGGTACCTACGAGCAGTACTTC.

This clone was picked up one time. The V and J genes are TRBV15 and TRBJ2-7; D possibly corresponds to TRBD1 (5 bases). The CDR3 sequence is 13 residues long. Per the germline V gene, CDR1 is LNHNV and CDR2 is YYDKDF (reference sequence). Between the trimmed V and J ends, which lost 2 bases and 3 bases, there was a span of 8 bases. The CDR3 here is CATSRRQGYEQYF. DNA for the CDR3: TGTGCCACCAGCAGACGGCAGGGCTACGAGCAGTACTTC.

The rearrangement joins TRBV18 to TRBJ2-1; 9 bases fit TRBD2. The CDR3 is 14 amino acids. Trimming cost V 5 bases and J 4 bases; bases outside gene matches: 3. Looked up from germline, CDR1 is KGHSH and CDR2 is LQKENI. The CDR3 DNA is TGTGCCAGCTCAGGGACTAGCAGATACAATGAGCAGTTCTTC. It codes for CASSGTSRYNEQFF.

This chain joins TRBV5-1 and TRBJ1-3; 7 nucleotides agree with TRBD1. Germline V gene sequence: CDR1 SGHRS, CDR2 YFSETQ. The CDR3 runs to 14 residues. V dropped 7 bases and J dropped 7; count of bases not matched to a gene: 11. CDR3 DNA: TGCGCCAGCGGTGAAACAGGGGCCGTGAACACCATATATTTT. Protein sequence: CASGETGAVNTIYF.

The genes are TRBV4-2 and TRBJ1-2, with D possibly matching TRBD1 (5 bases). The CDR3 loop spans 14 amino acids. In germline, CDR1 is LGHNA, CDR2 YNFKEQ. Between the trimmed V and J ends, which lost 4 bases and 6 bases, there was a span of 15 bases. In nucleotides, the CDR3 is TGTGCCAGCAGCCCCCGACAGTCTGAGAATGGCTACACCTTC. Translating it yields CASSPRQSENGYTF.

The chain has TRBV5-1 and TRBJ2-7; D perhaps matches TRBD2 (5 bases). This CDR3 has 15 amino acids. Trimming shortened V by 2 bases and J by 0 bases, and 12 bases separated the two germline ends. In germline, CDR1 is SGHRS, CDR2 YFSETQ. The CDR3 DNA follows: TGCGCCAGCAGCTTAGTCCGGGGAAGCTCCTACGAGCAGTACTTC. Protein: CASSLVRGSSYEQYF.

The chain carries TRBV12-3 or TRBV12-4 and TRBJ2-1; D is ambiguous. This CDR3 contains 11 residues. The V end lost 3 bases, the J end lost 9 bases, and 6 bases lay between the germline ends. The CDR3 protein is CASSFGVEQFF. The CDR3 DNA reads TGTGCCAGCAGTTTTGGAGTTGAGCAGTTCTTC.

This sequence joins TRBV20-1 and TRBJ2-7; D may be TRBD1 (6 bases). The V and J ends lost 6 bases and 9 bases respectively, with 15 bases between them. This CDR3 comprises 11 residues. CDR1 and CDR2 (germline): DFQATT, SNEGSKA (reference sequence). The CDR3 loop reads CSAKTGGRQYF. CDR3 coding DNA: TGCAGTGCCAAGACAGGAGGAAGGCAGTACTTC.